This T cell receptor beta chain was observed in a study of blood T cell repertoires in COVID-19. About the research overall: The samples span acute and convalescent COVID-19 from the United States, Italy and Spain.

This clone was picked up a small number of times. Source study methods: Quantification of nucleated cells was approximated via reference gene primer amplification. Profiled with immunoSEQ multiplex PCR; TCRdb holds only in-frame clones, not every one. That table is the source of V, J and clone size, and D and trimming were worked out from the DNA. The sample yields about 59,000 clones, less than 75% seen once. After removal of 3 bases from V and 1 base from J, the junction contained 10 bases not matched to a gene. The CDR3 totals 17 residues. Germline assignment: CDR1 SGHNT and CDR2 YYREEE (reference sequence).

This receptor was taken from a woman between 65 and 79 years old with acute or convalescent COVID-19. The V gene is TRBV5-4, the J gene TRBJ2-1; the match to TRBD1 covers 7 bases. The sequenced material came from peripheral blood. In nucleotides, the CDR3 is TGTGCCAGCAGCTCCCGGGCAGGGGGTAGGTCCTACAATGAGCAGTTCTTC. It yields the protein CASSSRAGGRSYNEQFF. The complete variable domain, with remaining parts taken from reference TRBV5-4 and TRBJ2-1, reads ETGVTQSPTHLIKTRGQQVTLRCSSQSGHNTVSWYQQALGQGPQFIFQYYREEENGRGNFPPRFSGLQFPNYSSELNVNALELDDSALYLCASSSRAGGRSYNEQFFGPGTRLTVL.